The 12 T cell receptor beta chains listed next were all sequenced from one sample in a study of blood T cell repertoires in COVID-19. Repertoires were generated with immunoSEQ multiplex PCR, while TCRdb's copy carries only in-frame clones and drops some. The data hold about 30,000 clones, with 80% observed a single time. The specimen was peripheral blood. The source of these receptors is a woman in her sixties or seventies with acute or convalescent COVID-19.

This chain uses TRBV19 with TRBJ2-1; D gene ambiguous. Per the germline V gene, CDR1 is LNHDA and CDR2 is SQIVND (reference sequence). The V end lost 3 bases, the J end lost 0 bases, and 9 bases lay between the germline ends. This CDR3 comprises 15 residues. CDR3 in amino acids: CASSMHRSSYNEQFF. The CDR3 DNA reads as TGTGCCAGTAGTATGCACAGAAGCTCCTACAATGAGCAGTTCTTC.

CDR3 sequence (DNA): TGTGCCAGCAGCTTCCACGACGGGAGGGAAGAGACCCAGTACTTC. This gives the protein CASSFHDGREETQYF. V gene TRBV7-6 combines with J gene TRBJ2-5, with TRBD2 matching 8 bases. Looked up from germline, CDR1 is SGHVS and CDR2 is FNYEAQ. The CDR3 consists of 15 residues. The J segment lost 3 bases and the V segment lost 3 bases, leaving 6 bases of the junction unmatched.

The gene calls are TRBV20-1 and TRBJ2-3, with D possibly TRBD1 on 5 matching bases. CDR1 DFQATT and CDR2 SNEGSKA come from the germline V gene (reference sequence). Between the trimmed V and J ends, which lost 0 bases and 11 bases, there was a span of 9 bases. CDR3 length: 11 residues. The CDR3 loop reads CSARDGRGQYF. In DNA, the CDR3 is TGCAGTGCTAGAGATGGAAGGGGGCAGTATTTT.

The chain combines TRBV5-1 with TRBJ1-4, with a weak D call TRBD1 (6 bases). The CDR3 spans 16 residues. The germline V gene encodes CDR1 SGHRS and CDR2 YFSETQ. Trimming removed 7 bases at V and 6 bases at J, with 22 bases between. The CDR3 loop is CASQRKTGSADEKLFF. As DNA, the CDR3 is TGCGCCAGCCAAAGAAAAACAGGGTCGGCGGATGAAAAACTGTTTTTT. The variable domain in full, completed from reference TRBV5-1 and TRBJ1-4, reads KAGVTQTPRYLIKTRGQQVTLSCSPISGHRSVSWYQQTPGQGLQFLFEYFSETQRNKGNFPGRFSGRQFSNSRSEMNVSTLELGDSALYLCASQRKTGSADEKLFFGSGTQLSVL.

V gene TRBV3-1 (or the pseudogene TRBV3-2) combines with J gene TRBJ1-5, with 7 bases lining up with TRBD1. V gave up 4 bases and J gave up 1 base; unmatched junction bases: 7. This CDR3 is built from 16 residues. CDR1 is LGHDT and CDR2 is YNNKEL in the germline V gene (reference sequence). CDR3 region: CASSPQGVRSNQPQHF. CDR3 bases: TGTGCCAGCAGCCCCCAGGGGGTGAGAAGCAATCAGCCCCAGCATTTT.

The chain has TRBV12-3 or TRBV12-4 and TRBJ2-2, with D possibly TRBD1 on 5 matching bases. The ends were cut back, 3 bases at V and 8 bases at J, with 10 bases in the middle. This CDR3 is built from 13 residues. CDR3 coding DNA: TGTGCCAGCAGTTTCCAGGGTTCAGGGGAGCTGTTTTTT. Protein: CASSFQGSGELFF.

The CDR3 is CASTPRMRGGSWADTQYF. The DNA of the CDR3 is TGTGCCAGCACCCCGAGGATGCGCGGCGGGAGTTGGGCAGATACGCAGTATTTT. The rearrangement joins TRBV19 to TRBJ2-3, with TRBD2 matching 7 bases. The CDR3 length is 18 residues. J lost 4 bases, V lost 9 bases, and 22 bases had no gene match. Germline V lookup: CDR1 LNHDA, CDR2 SQIVND (reference sequence).

This clone has more than one count but fewer than ten. Compared with germline, one end of the junction differs, possibly owing to a read error. This chain connects TRBV3-1 (or the pseudogene TRBV3-2) to TRBJ2-2, with D possibly being TRBD2 (5 bases). In germline, CDR1 is LGHDT, CDR2 YNNKEL (reference sequence). This CDR3 spans 13 amino acids. CDR3 sequence: CASSQLEHRGAVF. CDR3 nucleotides: TGTGCCAGCAGCCAACTCGAACACCGGGGAGCTGTTTTT.

The chain couples TRBV2 to TRBJ1-1, with D possibly matching TRBD1 (6 bases). The CDR3 is 13 residues long. Looked up from germline, CDR1 is SNHLY and CDR2 is FYNNEI. V lost 8 bases, J lost 5 bases, and 15 bases lay in between. The CDR3 is CASAAGTPTEAFF. CDR3 DNA: TGTGCCAGCGCCGCCGGGACACCGACTGAAGCTTTCTTT.

The chain links TRBV2 to TRBJ2-7; TRBD2 agrees at 13 bases. Germline lookup yields CDR1 SNHLY and CDR2 FYNNEI. V was clipped by 1 base and J by 3 bases; unmatched bases: 3. CDR3 length equals 16 residues. CDR3 sequence: CASSEELAGGYYEQYF. The CDR3 nucleotides read TGTGCCAGCAGTGAAGAACTAGCGGGGGGGTACTACGAGCAGTACTTC.

This clone was seen more than once but under ten times. The V and J genes are TRBV7-9 and TRBJ1-6; D call uncertain. The CDR3 contains 14 residues. The germline gives CDR1 SEHNR, CDR2 FQNEAQ (reference sequence). V lost 3 bases and J lost 7, with 10 bases in between. The CDR3 sequence is CASSLSRVNSPLHF. Here the CDR3 DNA reads TGTGCCAGCAGCTTGTCGAGGGTGAATTCACCCCTCCACTTT. Combining the CDR3 with reference TRBV7-9 and TRBJ1-6 gives the whole variable domain DTGVSQNPRHKITKRGQNVTFRCDPISEHNRLYWYRQTLGQGPEFLTYFQNEAQLEKSRLLSDRFSAERPKGSFSTLEIQRTEQGDSAMYLCASSLSRVNSPLHFGNGTRLTVT.

V and J are TRBV5-1 and TRBJ2-3; TRBD2 is a possible D gene (5 bases). The CDR3 is made up of 16 amino acids. The germline CDR1 and CDR2 sequences are SGHRS and YFSETQ. Trimming removed 0 bases at V and 0 bases at J, with 11 bases between. The CDR3 region is CASSLGTATSTDTQYF. The CDR3 coding sequence is TGCGCCAGCAGCTTGGGGACTGCGACTAGCACAGATACGCAGTATTTT.